This T cell receptor beta chain appears in the sequencing data of a study of vaccination effects on CD4 cells after COVID-19. On the study more broadly: Samples came from two convalescent patients 16 days and one week before vaccination.

Antigen-specific CD4+ T cells were expanded with viral peptide pools in the ViraFEST assay before sequencing. When around 9 days of culture had elapsed, CD4+ T cells were isolated. According to PCR results, the person was infected with SARS-CoV-2 between March and December 2020. The study's findings and limits: The study dataset contains few convalescent patients and includes no early post-infection timepoints.

V was trimmed by 2 bases and J by 3 bases, leaving 13 bases between them. The CDR3 runs to 15 residues. Germline lookup yields CDR1 SGHTA and CDR2 FQGNSA. TCRdb's copy holds only in-frame clones and misses some; the assay was immunoSEQ multiplex PCR. The sample has more than 20,000 clones, approximately 69% seen once. For this clone: Its target is not known.

The receptor was derived from a human donor who had a prior SARS-CoV-2 infection. Here the sequenced sample was CD4+ T cells from PBMCs cultured with SARS-CoV-2 spike peptides, taken before COVID-19 vaccination. The chain uses TRBV7-2 and TRBJ1-2, with D perhaps matching TRBD1 (6 bases). The CDR3 DNA sequence: TGTGCCAGCAGCTTAATGTTGGACAGCCACTATGGCTACACCTTC. Protein: CASSLMLDSHYGYTF.